Below, 18 T cell receptor beta chains from the same sample are listed, as sequenced in a study of blood T cell repertoires in COVID-19. Here immunoSEQ multiplex PCR was the method, and the copy in TCRdb shows in-frame clones only, minus some. The sample shows roughly 280,000 clones, 85% to 90% of them seen only once. Material: PBMCs or T cells enriched from blood (not recorded which). All receptors derive from a woman aged 55-69 years who had recovered from COVID-19.

CDR3 sequence reads: CASSTTSGGPRVYNEQFF. The CDR3 DNA sequence: TGTGCCAGCAGCACTACTAGCGGGGGGCCCCGGGTTTACAATGAGCAGTTCTTC. J is TRBJ2-1 and V is TRBV9, with 12 bases matching TRBD2. The CDR3 extends over 18 amino acids. Germline CDR1 SGDLS, CDR2 YYNGEE. V gave up 4 bases and J gave up 4 bases; unmatched junction bases: 12. The entire variable domain, with the rest obtained from reference TRBV9 and TRBJ2-1, is as follows: DSGVTQTPKHLITATGQRVTLRCSPRSGDLSVYWYQQSLDQGLQFLIQYYNGEERAKGNILERFSAQQFPDLHSELNLSSLELGDSALYFCASSTTSGGPRVYNEQFFGPGTRLTVL.

The chain recombines TRBV7-6 with TRBJ2-1; D unresolved. Deletions cut 1 base from V and 0 bases from J, with 7 bases between. This CDR3 spans 15 amino acids. The germline V gene encodes CDR1 SGHVS and CDR2 FNYEAQ. The CDR3 region is CASSLGSFSYNEQFF. The CDR3 DNA is TGTGCCAGCAGCTTAGGTAGCTTCTCCTACAATGAGCAGTTCTTC. Filled out from reference TRBV7-6 and TRBJ2-1, the complete variable domain reads GAGVSQSPRYKVTKRGQDVALRCDPISGHVSLYWYRQALGQGPEFLTYFNYEAQQDKSGLPNDRFSAERPEGSISTLTIQRTEQRDSAMYRCASSLGSFSYNEQFFGPGTRLTVL.

The chain combines TRBV2 with TRBJ1-5; TRBD1 aligns across 9 bases. The CDR3 totals 15 residues. V lost 4 bases to trimming and J lost 6 bases; unmatched junction nucleotides: 7. Per the germline V gene, CDR1 is SNHLY and CDR2 is FYNNEI. DNA of the CDR3: TGTGCCAGCAGTGGATATACAGGGGGCGGTCAGCCCCAGCATTTT. This sequence encodes CASSGYTGGGQPQHF.

Remarks on this clone: The sample contains more than one DNA sequence encoding this CDR3. The chain carries TRBV7-9 and TRBJ1-5; no firm D call. CDR1 and CDR2 (germline): SEHNR, FQNEAQ (reference sequence). There are 14 residues in the CDR3. Trimming left V 0 bases short and J 7 bases short, with 10 bases between. CDR3 amino acids: CASSLAAGGQPQHF. The CDR3 DNA reads as TGTGCCAGCAGCTTAGCGGCGGGAGGACAGCCCCAGCATTTT.

The chain couples TRBV15 to TRBJ2-5, with 9 positions matching TRBD1. V was pared by 5 bases and J by 7 bases, with 8 bases of the junction left unmatched. The germline CDR1 and CDR2 sequences are LNHNV and YYDKDF (reference sequence). The CDR3 runs to 14 residues. The CDR3 DNA is TGTGCCACCAGCGAAGGACAGGGGACGGGGACCCAGTACTTC. This codes for CATSEGQGTGTQYF.

About this clone itself: The junction shows a germline mismatch at one end, possibly a read error. This rearrangement joins TRBV18 to TRBJ2-3, with a weak D call TRBD2 (6 bases). Per germline, CDR1 KGHSH and CDR2 LQKENI. CDR3 length: 12 amino acids. In nucleotides, the CDR3 is TGTGCCAGCCATACTAGCACGGATACGCAGTATTTT. This translates into CASHTSTDTQYF.

V usage is TRBV19 and J usage is TRBJ2-1; 12 nucleotides align to TRBD2. The CDR3 loop spans 15 amino acids. The germline CDR1 and CDR2 sequences are LNHDA and SQIVND (reference sequence). Trimming removed 6 bases from V and 4 bases from J; junction bases left unmatched: 4. The CDR3 loop reads CASSLAGGPYNEQFF. In nucleotides, the CDR3 is TGTGCCAGTAGCCTAGCGGGAGGGCCTTACAATGAGCAGTTCTTC. Drawing the rest from reference TRBV19 and TRBJ2-1, the complete variable domain is DGGITQSPKYLFRKEGQNVTLSCEQNLNHDAMYWYRQDPGQGLRLIYYSQIVNDFQKGDIAEGYSVSREKKESFPLTVTSAQKNPTAFYLCASSLAGGPYNEQFFGPGTRLTVL.

This clone was found once. The rearrangement links TRBV18 to TRBJ2-3, with a possible D match to TRBD2 (6 bases). Germline assignment: CDR1 KGHSH and CDR2 LQKENI. Trimming removed 4 bases at V and 6 bases at J, with 17 bases between. The CDR3 runs 15 residues. CDR3 region: CASSQEGVGGDTQYF. DNA for the CDR3: TGTGCCAGCTCACAAGAAGGCGTCGGGGGTGATACGCAGTATTTT. Variable domain in full (rest from reference TRBV18 and TRBJ2-3): NAGVMQNPRHLVRRRGQEARLRCSPMKGHSHVYWYRQLPEEGLKFMVYLQKENIIDESGMPKERFSAEFPKEGPSILRIQQVVRGDSAAYFCASSQEGVGGDTQYFGPGTRLTVL.

The chain combines TRBV27 with TRBJ2-3; 8 positions match TRBD2. Germline assignment: CDR1 MNHEY and CDR2 SMNVEV (reference sequence). Losses at the gene ends were 6 bases for V and 2 bases for J; bases not matched to a gene: 4. The CDR3 spans 14 residues. CDR3 sequence: CASRRGGSTDTQYF. The DNA of the CDR3 is TGTGCCAGCAGACGGGGGGGGTCCACAGATACGCAGTATTTT.

The genes are TRBV15 and TRBJ1-5, with D tentatively TRBD1 (5 bases). This CDR3 is 20 amino acids long. V lost 3 bases and J lost 0, with 24 bases in between. The germline gives CDR1 LNHNV, CDR2 YYDKDF (reference sequence). The CDR3 nucleotides read TGTGCCACCAGCAGGGGGGGGATGACAGCCGGCCCCTATAGCAATCAGCCCCAGCATTTT. Its translation: CATSRGGMTAGPYSNQPQHF.

The chain couples TRBV5-1 to TRBJ1-1, with D maybe TRBD1 (5 bases). The ends were cut back, 0 bases at V and 7 bases at J, with 7 bases in the middle. This CDR3 is built from 12 residues. Germline lookup yields CDR1 SGHRS and CDR2 YFSETQ. CDR3 protein: CASSLAGFEAFF. CDR3 sequence (DNA): TGCGCCAGCAGCTTGGCAGGGTTTGAAGCTTTCTTT.

J is TRBJ1-1 and V is TRBV9, with a possible D match to TRBD1 (6 bases). Germline V gene data show CDR1 as SGDLS and CDR2 as YYNGEE. V was clipped by 2 bases and J by 8 bases, with 13 bases between them. The CDR3 consists of 13 residues. CDR3: CASSVVGQTEAFF. CDR3 in DNA: TGTGCCAGCAGCGTGGTTGGACAGACGGAAGCTTTCTTT.

This chain links TRBV4-1 with TRBJ2-7; weak D call: TRBD2 (5 bases). The CDR3 consists of 14 residues. Trimming stripped 1 base from V and 3 bases from J, with 10 bases between. Germline V gene lookup returns CDR1 MGHRA and CDR2 YSYEKL. CDR3 in DNA: TGCGCCAGCAGCCAAGGGACTCTCGGCTACGAGCAGTACTTC. Residues: CASSQGTLGYEQYF.

The rearrangement joins TRBV5-1 to TRBJ1-6; the D is unclear. This CDR3 is built from 13 residues. Trimming took off 1 base at V and 6 bases at J, with 5 bases between the two ends. CDR1 is SGHRS, CDR2 YFSETQ, per germline. The CDR3 here is CASSLSSNSPLHF. The CDR3 DNA reads as TGCGCCAGCAGCTTGTCTAGTAATTCACCCCTCCACTTT.

This clone was observed a single time. The rearrangement joins TRBV5-1 to TRBJ2-3; 10 positions agree with TRBD2. In germline, CDR1 is SGHRS, CDR2 YFSETQ. CDR3 length equals 16 residues. Germline trimming cut 4 bases from V and 3 bases from J; bases unmatched to any gene: 8. In DNA form, the CDR3 reads TGCGCCAGCAGCGTTGGAGCGGGGGGGCCGACAGATACGCAGTATTTT. It encodes CASSVGAGGPTDTQYF. Using reference TRBV5-1 and TRBJ2-3 for the parts outside the CDR3, the full variable domain is KAGVTQTPRYLIKTRGQQVTLSCSPISGHRSVSWYQQTPGQGLQFLFEYFSETQRNKGNFPGRFSGRQFSNSRSEMNVSTLELGDSALYLCASSVGAGGPTDTQYFGPGTRLTVL.

This rearrangement joins TRBV5-4 to TRBJ1-2; possible D gene TRBD1, 5 bases. The germline gives CDR1 SGHNT, CDR2 YYREEE (reference sequence). This CDR3 region has 13 residues. V gave up 2 bases and J gave up 6 bases, with 11 bases separating them. Here the CDR3 DNA reads TGTGCCAGCAGCTTCTGGCAGGGAAATGGCTACACCTTC. Protein: CASSFWQGNGYTF. The variable domain in full, completed from reference TRBV5-4 and TRBJ1-2, reads ETGVTQSPTHLIKTRGQQVTLRCSSQSGHNTVSWYQQALGQGPQFIFQYYREEENGRGNFPPRFSGLQFPNYSSELNVNALELDDSALYLCASSFWQGNGYTFGSGTRLTVV.

The CDR3 is CSVTGRVENTEAFF. The CDR3 DNA follows: TGCAGCGTGACGGGCAGGGTAGAGAACACTGAAGCTTTCTTT. The chain carries TRBV29-1 and TRBJ1-1; possible D gene TRBD1, 5 bases. From germline, CDR1 is SQVTM and CDR2 ANQGSEA. This CDR3 has 14 residues. V was trimmed by 6 bases and J by 1 base, leaving 15 bases between them.

V and J are TRBV27 and TRBJ2-7, with D unclear. The CDR3 length is 14 residues. Trimming shortened V by 6 bases and J by 6 bases, and 18 bases separated the two germline ends. In germline, CDR1 is MNHEY, CDR2 SMNVEV (reference sequence). The CDR3: CASRSVDRMAEQYF. The CDR3 DNA reads TGTGCCAGCAGAAGCGTAGACCGAATGGCCGAGCAGTACTTC.